This TCR beta chain was captured by sequencing in a study of patients and donors after allogeneic stem cell transplantation. The CDR3 contains 12 residues. Per the germline V gene, CDR1 is SGHKS and CDR2 is YYEKEE (reference sequence). The germline V and J ends were trimmed by 2 bases and 9 bases, with 9 bases remaining between them. MiXCR was run by TCRdb on the RT-PCR reads, yielding one entry per CDR3 protein. The sample has 70,000 or so distinct CDR3 sequences, 26% seen once. There are a few counts of this clonotype. Sequences were obtained from blood, either unsorted or a sorted T cell fraction (not recorded which). The chain employs TRBV5-5 and TRBJ2-1, with no clear D. The TCR comes from a human donor who was either an allogeneic HSCT recipient or a stem cell or donor lymphocyte infusion donor (not recorded which). It is not recorded whose cells these are; they may come from a transplant donor. The CDR3 spells CASSFEISEQFF. CDR3 coding DNA: TGTGCCAGCAGCTTTGAGATAAGTGAGCAGTTCTTC.